The T cell receptor beta chain under discussion was sequenced for a study of blood T cell repertoires in COVID-19. As for the study in general: The origin of the acute and convalescent COVID-19 samples was the United States, Italy and Spain. T cells, B-cell-depleted T cells, or PBMCs provided the cDNA or gDNA that served as material.

Per the authors' pipeline: Cell counts per sample came from amplifying reference gene primers. Some clones are missing from TCRdb's copy, which holds only in-frame ones; the method was immunoSEQ multiplex PCR. The V and J calls and clone size were taken over from that table, and D and trimming were inferred from the DNA. The sample has more than 350,000 clones; more than 75% are singletons. The CDR3 sequence is 14 residues long. V lost 7 bases to trimming and J lost 5 bases; unmatched junction nucleotides: 6. CDR1 is WNHNN, CDR2 SYGVQD, per germline (reference sequence). The Seattle patients joined while their infection was active and were tracked longitudinally afterward.

Sample: peripheral blood. V usage is TRBV10-1 and J usage is TRBJ2-7; 12 bases match TRBD1. The source of this sequence is a woman aged 25 to 39 with COVID-19, enrolled during active disease. The CDR3 here is CASTSGQGADEQYF. CDR3 DNA sequence: TGCGCCAGCACCTCGGGACAGGGGGCTGACGAGCAGTACTTC.